These T cell receptor beta chains were read from a single sample in a study of regulatory T cells in long-lasting Graves disease. MiXCR, run by TCRdb on the multiplex PCR reads, gives a single entry per CDR3 protein. This sample has about 400,000 distinct CDR3 sequences, with around 20% found just once. The starting material was peripheral blood mononuclear cells (PBMCs), obtained when the disease was refractory, from a patient treated with antithyroid drugs. These receptors came from a female donor with Graves disease. Both conserved end residues are part of each CDR3. The order of the fields is CDR3 DNA, CDR3 protein, V gene, D gene, J gene, clone size, CDR3 length. D genes are given only for firm matches. Clone size is stated in some rows and not others, as once, few, many or a class when expanded.

CDR3nt: TGTGCCAGCAGTTACGAGACGGCTCTGGGATTCACCGGGGAGCTGTTTTTT
CDR3aa: CASSYETALGFTGELFF
v_gene: TRBV6-5
d_gene: NA
j_gene: TRBJ2-2
abundance: NA
len: 17

CDR3nt: TGTGCCACCAGCCTTGGGCCGTGGGGGGAGCTGTTTTTT
CDR3aa: CATSLGPWGELFF
v_gene: TRBV24-1
d_gene: NA
j_gene: TRBJ2-2
abundance: many
len: 13

CDR3nt: TGTGCCAGCAGTTTTTCTACGGGACAGGCGGGTGGCTACACCTTC
CDR3aa: CASSFSTGQAGGYTF
v_gene: TRBV28
d_gene: TRBD1
j_gene: TRBJ1-2
abundance: many
len: 15

CDR3nt: TGTGCCAGCAGCCAAGGAGACTCAGGGGACTATGGCTACACCTTC
CDR3aa: CASSQGDSGDYGYTF
v_gene: TRBV4-2
d_gene: NA
j_gene: TRBJ1-2
abundance: NA
len: 15

CDR3nt: TGTGCCAGCAGAAATGTTGGGAACACTGAAGCTTTCTTT
CDR3aa: CASRNVGNTEAFF
v_gene: TRBV12-3/TRBV12-4
d_gene: NA
j_gene: TRBJ1-1
abundance: many
len: 13

CDR3nt: TGTGCCAGCAGGGACACAGAGAACACTGAAGCTTTCTTT
CDR3aa: CASRDTENTEAFF
v_gene: TRBV2
d_gene: NA
j_gene: TRBJ1-1
abundance: many
len: 13

CDR3nt: TGTGCCAGCAGCCAAGGGGACAGGGGACTGGATGGCTACACCTTC
CDR3aa: CASSQGDRGLDGYTF
v_gene: TRBV4-2
d_gene: TRBD1
j_gene: TRBJ1-2
abundance: NA
len: 15

CDR3nt: TGTGCCAGCAGTTTGTTAGCGGGAGTCGCCGGGGAGCTGTTTTTT
CDR3aa: CASSLLAGVAGELFF
v_gene: TRBV27
d_gene: TRBD2
j_gene: TRBJ2-2
abundance: NA
len: 15

CDR3nt: TGTGCCAGCAGTTTCCATCATACTAGCGGGAGCACAGATACGCAGTATTTT
CDR3aa: CASSFHHTSGSTDTQYF
v_gene: TRBV28
d_gene: TRBD2
j_gene: TRBJ2-3
abundance: NA
len: 17

CDR3nt: TGCGCCAGCAGCTTGGACAGCGGGACCACCTACAATGAGCAGTTCTTC
CDR3aa: CASSLDSGTTYNEQFF
v_gene: TRBV5-1
d_gene: TRBD2
j_gene: TRBJ2-1
abundance: NA
len: 16

CDR3nt: TGTGCCAGCAGTTCCGGGCCCCTAGATGAGCAGTTCTTC
CDR3aa: CASSSGPLDEQFF
v_gene: TRBV7-8
d_gene: NA
j_gene: TRBJ2-1
abundance: NA
len: 13

CDR3nt: TGTGCCAGCAGGTCTGTTGGGGGAGCACACCAGCCCCAGCATTTT
CDR3aa: CASRSVGGAHQPQHF
v_gene: TRBV6-1
d_gene: NA
j_gene: TRBJ1-5
abundance: many
len: 15

CDR3nt: TGTGCCAGCAGTTTTTGGGAGGGCCTAGGGATCGAGCAGTTCTTC
CDR3aa: CASSFWEGLGIEQFF
v_gene: TRBV12-3/TRBV12-4
d_gene: TRBD2
j_gene: TRBJ2-1
abundance: NA
len: 15

CDR3nt: TGTGCCAGCAGCTCACCTCGAACCGTAGTACATCAGCCCCAGCATTTT
CDR3aa: CASSSPRTVVHQPQHF
v_gene: TRBV11-2
d_gene: NA
j_gene: TRBJ1-5
abundance: many
len: 16

CDR3nt: TGTGCCTGGAGTGTACAGTCAGGAGTTTCACCCCTCCACTTT
CDR3aa: CAWSVQSGVSPLHF
v_gene: TRBV30
d_gene: NA
j_gene: TRBJ1-6
abundance: few
len: 14

CDR3nt: TGTGCCAGCAGCTTAGGCTACTCTTCCGGGGAGCTGTTTTTT
CDR3aa: CASSLGYSSGELFF
v_gene: TRBV11-2
d_gene: NA
j_gene: TRBJ2-2
abundance: NA
len: 14

CDR3nt: TGTGCCAGCAGATATACAGCGGCATCTAACTATGGCTACACCTTC
CDR3aa: CASRYTAASNYGYTF
v_gene: TRBV7-9
d_gene: NA
j_gene: TRBJ1-2
abundance: many
len: 15

CDR3nt: TGTACCAGCAACCCCACCCCTCCCTCGGGGTTTGAAGAGACCCAGTACTTC
CDR3aa: CTSNPTPPSGFEETQYF
v_gene: TRBV25-1
d_gene: NA
j_gene: TRBJ2-5
abundance: NA
len: 17

CDR3nt: TGTGCCAGCACTCCGGAGGGGACAGGGTCCTACGAGCAGTACTTC
CDR3aa: CASTPEGTGSYEQYF
v_gene: TRBV7-2
d_gene: TRBD1
j_gene: TRBJ2-7
abundance: few
len: 15

CDR3nt: TGTGCCAGCAGTTACTCCCCTCTCCTAGCGACCCGGGAGCTGTTTTTT
CDR3aa: CASSYSPLLATRELFF
v_gene: TRBV6-9
d_gene: NA
j_gene: TRBJ2-2
abundance: few
len: 16

CDR3nt: TGTGCCAGCAGGGTAGGGGGTGGCAATCAGCCCCAGCATTTT
CDR3aa: CASRVGGGNQPQHF
v_gene: TRBV6-1
d_gene: NA
j_gene: TRBJ1-5
abundance: few
len: 14

CDR3nt: TGTGCCAGCAGTGTAACAGCGGGATCCACAGATACGCAGTATTTT
CDR3aa: CASSVTAGSTDTQYF
v_gene: TRBV6-4
d_gene: TRBD2
j_gene: TRBJ2-3
abundance: few
len: 15

CDR3nt: TGCGCCAGCAGCTTGGCCTTAGCGCCCCGCGGAGAGACCCAGTACTTC
CDR3aa: CASSLALAPRGETQYF
v_gene: TRBV5-1
d_gene: NA
j_gene: TRBJ2-5
abundance: NA
len: 16

CDR3nt: TGTGCCAGCTGCAGGGGTGTGGAGACCCAGTACTTC
CDR3aa: CASCRGVETQYF
v_gene: TRBV12-3/TRBV12-4
d_gene: NA
j_gene: TRBJ2-5
abundance: many
len: 12

CDR3nt: TGCAGTGCTAGAGATGGACAGCTGGGCAATCAGCCCCAGCATTTT
CDR3aa: CSARDGQLGNQPQHF
v_gene: TRBV20-1
d_gene: NA
j_gene: TRBJ1-5
abundance: few
len: 15

CDR3nt: TGTGCCAGCAGGGACACCTCCTACGAGCAGTACTTC
CDR3aa: CASRDTSYEQYF
v_gene: TRBV6-2/TRBV6-3
d_gene: NA
j_gene: TRBJ2-7
abundance: many
len: 12